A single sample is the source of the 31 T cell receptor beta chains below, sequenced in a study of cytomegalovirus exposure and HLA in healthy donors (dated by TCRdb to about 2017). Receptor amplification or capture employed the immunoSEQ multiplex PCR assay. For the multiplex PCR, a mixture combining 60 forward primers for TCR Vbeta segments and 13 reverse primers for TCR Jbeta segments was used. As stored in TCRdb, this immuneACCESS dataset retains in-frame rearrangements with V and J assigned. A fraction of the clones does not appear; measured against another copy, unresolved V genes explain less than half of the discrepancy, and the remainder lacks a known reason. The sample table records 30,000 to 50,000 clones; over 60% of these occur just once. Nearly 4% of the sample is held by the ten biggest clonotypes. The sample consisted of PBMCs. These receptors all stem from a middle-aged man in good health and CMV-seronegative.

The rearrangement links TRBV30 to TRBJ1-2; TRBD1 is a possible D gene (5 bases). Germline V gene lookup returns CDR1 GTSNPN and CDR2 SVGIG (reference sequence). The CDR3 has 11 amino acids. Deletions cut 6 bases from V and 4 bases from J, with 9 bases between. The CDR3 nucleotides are TGTGCCTGCCCAGGGCGCTATGGCTACACCTTC. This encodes CACPGRYGYTF.

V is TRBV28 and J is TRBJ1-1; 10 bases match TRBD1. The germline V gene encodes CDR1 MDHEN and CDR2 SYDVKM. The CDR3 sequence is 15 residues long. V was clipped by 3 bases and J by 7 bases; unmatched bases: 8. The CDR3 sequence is CASSFTGTGEGEAFF. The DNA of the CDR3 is TGTGCCAGCAGTTTTACCGGGACAGGGGAGGGTGAAGCTTTCTTT.

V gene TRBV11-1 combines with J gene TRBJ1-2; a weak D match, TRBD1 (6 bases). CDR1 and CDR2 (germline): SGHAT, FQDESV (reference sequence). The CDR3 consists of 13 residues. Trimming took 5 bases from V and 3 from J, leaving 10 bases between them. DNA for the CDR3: TGTGCCAGCAGCGCCAGGGGAGACTATGGCTACACCTTC. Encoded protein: CASSARGDYGYTF. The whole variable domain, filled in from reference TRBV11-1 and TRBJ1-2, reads EAEVAQSPRYKITEKSQAVAFWCDPISGHATLYWYRQILGQGPELLVQFQDESVVDDSQLPKDRFSAERLKGVDSTLKIQPAELGDSAMYLCASSARGDYGYTFGSGTRLTVV.

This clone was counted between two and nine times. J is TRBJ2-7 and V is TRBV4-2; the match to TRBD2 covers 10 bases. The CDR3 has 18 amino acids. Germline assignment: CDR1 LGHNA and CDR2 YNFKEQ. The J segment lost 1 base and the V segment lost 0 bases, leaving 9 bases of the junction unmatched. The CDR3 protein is CASSQDPRSGGASYEQYF. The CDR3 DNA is TGTGCCAGCAGCCAAGACCCCCGGAGCGGGGGGGCATCCTACGAGCAGTACTTC.

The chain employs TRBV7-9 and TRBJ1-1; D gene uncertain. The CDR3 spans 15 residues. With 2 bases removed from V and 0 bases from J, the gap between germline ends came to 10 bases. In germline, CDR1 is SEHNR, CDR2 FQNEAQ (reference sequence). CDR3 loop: CASSLLGSMNTEAFF. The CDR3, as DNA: TGTGCCAGCAGCTTACTTGGCAGTATGAACACTGAAGCTTTCTTT.

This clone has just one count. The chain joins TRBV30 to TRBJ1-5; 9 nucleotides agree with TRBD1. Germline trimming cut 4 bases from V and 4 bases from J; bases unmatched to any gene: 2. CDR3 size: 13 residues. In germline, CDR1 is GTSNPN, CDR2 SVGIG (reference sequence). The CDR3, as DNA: TGTGCCTGGACCGGACAGGGGAATCAGCCCCAGCATTTT. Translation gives CAWTGQGNQPQHF.

The CDR3 sequence is CAWSGPGIVAGQAYEQYF. The CDR3 DNA reads TGTGCCTGGAGTGGTCCCGGTATTGTGGCAGGGCAAGCCTACGAGCAGTACTTC. The J gene is TRBJ2-7, the V gene TRBV30, with TRBD1 as a possible D gene (5 bases). CDR3 length: 18 residues. Trimming left V 1 base short and J 2 bases short, with 24 bases between. In germline, CDR1 is GTSNPN, CDR2 SVGIG (reference sequence).

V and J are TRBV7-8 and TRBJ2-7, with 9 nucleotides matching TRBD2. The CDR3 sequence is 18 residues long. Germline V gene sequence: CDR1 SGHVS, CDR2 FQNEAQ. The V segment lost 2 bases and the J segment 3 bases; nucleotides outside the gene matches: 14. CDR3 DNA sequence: TGTGCCAGCAGCTTACATAGGAGTCGCGGGGGGGCGGACTACGAGCAGTACTTC. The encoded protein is CASSLHRSRGGADYEQYF.

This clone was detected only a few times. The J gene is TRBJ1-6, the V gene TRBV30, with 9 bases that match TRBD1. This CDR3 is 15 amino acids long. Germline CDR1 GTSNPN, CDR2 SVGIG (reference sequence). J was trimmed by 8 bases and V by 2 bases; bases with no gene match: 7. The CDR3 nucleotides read TGTGCCTGGAGTCCCTCCGGGACAGGGTATTCACCCCTCCACTTT. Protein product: CAWSPSGTGYSPLHF.

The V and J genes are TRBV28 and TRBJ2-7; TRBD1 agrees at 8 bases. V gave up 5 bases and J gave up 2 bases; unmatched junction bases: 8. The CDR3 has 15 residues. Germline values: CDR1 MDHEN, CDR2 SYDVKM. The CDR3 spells CASSTSGTGTYEQYF. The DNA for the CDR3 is TGTGCCAGCAGTACGTCCGGGACAGGCACCTACGAGCAGTACTTC.

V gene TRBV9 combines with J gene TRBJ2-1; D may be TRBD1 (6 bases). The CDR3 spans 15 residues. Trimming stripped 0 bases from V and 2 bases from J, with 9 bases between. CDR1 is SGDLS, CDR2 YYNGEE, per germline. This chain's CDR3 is CASSVEAGAYNEQFF. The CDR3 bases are TGTGCCAGCAGCGTAGAGGCAGGGGCCTACAATGAGCAGTTCTTC.

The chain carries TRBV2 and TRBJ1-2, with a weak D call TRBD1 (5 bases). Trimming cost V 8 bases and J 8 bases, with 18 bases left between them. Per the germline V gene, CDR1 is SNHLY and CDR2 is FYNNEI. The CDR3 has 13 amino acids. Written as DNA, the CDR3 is TGTGCCAGCCGCCGATTTGGACAAGGGGGCTACACCTTC. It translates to CASRRFGQGGYTF.

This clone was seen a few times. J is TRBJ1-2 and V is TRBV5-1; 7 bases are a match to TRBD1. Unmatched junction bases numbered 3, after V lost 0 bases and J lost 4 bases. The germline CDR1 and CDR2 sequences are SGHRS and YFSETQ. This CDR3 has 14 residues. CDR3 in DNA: TGCGCCAGCAGCTTGGGACAGGGAACCTATGGCTACACCTTC. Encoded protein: CASSLGQGTYGYTF.

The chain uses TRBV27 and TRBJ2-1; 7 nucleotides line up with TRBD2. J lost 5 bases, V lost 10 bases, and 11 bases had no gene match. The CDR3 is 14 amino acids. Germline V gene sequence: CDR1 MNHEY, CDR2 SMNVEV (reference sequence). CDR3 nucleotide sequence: TGTGCCACCACTCTCGGCGGGGGAGACAATGAGCAGTTCTTC. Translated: CATTLGGGDNEQFF.

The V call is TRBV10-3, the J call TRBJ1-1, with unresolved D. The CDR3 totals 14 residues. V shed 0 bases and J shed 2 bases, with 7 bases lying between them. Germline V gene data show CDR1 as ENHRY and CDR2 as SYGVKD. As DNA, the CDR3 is TGTGCCATCAGTGAGTCGACGGGTAACACTGAAGCTTTCTTT. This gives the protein CAISESTGNTEAFF.

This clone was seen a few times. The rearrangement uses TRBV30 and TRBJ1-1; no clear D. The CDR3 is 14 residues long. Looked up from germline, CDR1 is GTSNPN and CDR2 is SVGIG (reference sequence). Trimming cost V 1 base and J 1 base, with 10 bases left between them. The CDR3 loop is CAWSALLRNTEAFF. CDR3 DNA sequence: TGTGCCTGGAGTGCCCTTCTGCGGAACACTGAAGCTTTCTTT.

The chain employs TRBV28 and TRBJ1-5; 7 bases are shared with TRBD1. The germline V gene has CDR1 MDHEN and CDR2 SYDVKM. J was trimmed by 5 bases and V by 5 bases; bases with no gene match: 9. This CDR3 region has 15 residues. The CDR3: CASSLGTAGDQPQHF. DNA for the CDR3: TGTGCCAGCAGTCTGGGGACAGCAGGTGATCAGCCCCAGCATTTT.

CDR3 region: CASNPGQTHNEQFF. The CDR3 region has the DNA TGTGCCAGCAACCCGGGACAGACACACAATGAGCAGTTCTTC. The chain links TRBV27 to TRBJ2-1, with 7 positions matching TRBD1. This CDR3 comprises 14 residues. With V trimmed by 7 bases and J by 5 bases, 8 bases remained unmatched. Germline CDR1 is MNHEY and CDR2 is SMNVEV (reference sequence).

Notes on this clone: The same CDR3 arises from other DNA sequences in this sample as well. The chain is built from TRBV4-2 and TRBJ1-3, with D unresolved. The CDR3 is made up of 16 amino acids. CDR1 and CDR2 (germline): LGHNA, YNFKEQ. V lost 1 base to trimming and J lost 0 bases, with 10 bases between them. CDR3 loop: CASSQVEGNSGNTIYF. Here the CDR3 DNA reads TGTGCCAGCAGCCAAGTGGAGGGAAACTCTGGAAACACCATATATTTT.

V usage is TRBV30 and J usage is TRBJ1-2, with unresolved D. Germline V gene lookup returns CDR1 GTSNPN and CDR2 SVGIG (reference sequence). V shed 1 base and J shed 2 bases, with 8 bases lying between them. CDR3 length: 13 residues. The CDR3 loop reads CAWSEHVNYGYTF. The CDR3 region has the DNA TGTGCCTGGAGTGAGCACGTCAACTATGGCTACACCTTC.

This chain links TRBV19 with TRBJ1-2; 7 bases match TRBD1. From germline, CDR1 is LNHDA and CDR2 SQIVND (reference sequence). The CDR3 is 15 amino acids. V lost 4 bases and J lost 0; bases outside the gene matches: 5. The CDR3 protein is CASSTYRGSNYGYTF. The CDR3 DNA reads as TGTGCCAGTAGTACGTACAGGGGTTCTAACTATGGCTACACCTTC.

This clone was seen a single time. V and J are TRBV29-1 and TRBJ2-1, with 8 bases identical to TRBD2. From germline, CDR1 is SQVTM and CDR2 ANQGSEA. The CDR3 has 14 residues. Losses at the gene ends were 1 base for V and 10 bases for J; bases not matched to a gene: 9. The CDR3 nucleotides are TGCAGCGTTGAAGGGGGCGTAGCGGGGCTCGAGCAGTTCTTC. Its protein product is CSVEGGVAGLEQFF.

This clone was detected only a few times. CDR3 nucleotides: TGTGCCAGCAGTTTTGCGGGGGAGACCCAGTACTTC. It yields the protein CASSFAGETQYF. The chain uses TRBV27 and TRBJ2-5, with a tentative D call TRBD2 (6 bases). Germline-derived CDR1 and CDR2 are MNHEY and SMNVEV (reference sequence). V was pared by 3 bases and J by 5 bases, with 7 bases between. This CDR3 has 12 residues.

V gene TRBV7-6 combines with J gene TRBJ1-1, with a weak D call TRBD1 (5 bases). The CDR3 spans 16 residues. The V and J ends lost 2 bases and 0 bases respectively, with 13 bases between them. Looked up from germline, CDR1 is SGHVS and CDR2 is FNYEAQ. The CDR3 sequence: CASSLMGPGMNTEAFF. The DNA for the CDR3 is TGTGCCAGCAGCTTAATGGGGCCAGGGATGAACACTGAAGCTTTCTTT.

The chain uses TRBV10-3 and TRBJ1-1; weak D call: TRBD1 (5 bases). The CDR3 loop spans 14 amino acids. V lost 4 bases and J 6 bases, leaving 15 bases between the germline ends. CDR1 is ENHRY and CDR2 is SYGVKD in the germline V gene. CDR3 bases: TGTGCCATCAGTGCGGGGGGAAGGGTCTCTGAAGCTTTCTTT. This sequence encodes CAISAGGRVSEAFF.

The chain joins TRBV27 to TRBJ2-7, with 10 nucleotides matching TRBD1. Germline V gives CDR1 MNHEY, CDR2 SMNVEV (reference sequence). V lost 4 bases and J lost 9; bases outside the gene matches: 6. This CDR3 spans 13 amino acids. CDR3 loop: CASSSRQGAVQYF. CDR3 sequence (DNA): TGTGCCAGCAGTTCCCGACAGGGGGCAGTGCAGTACTTC.

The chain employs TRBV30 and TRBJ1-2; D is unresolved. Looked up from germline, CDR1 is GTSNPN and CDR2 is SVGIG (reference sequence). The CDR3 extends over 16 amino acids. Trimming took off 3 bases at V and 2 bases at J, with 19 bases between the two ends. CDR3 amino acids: CAWSGLTGGRNYGYTF. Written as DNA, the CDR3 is TGTGCCTGGAGCGGCCTAACGGGAGGGAGGAACTATGGCTACACCTTC.

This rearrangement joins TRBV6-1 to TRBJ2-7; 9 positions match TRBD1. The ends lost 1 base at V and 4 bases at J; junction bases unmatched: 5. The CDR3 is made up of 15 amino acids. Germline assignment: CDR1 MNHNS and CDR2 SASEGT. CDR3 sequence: CASSEGGQGVYEQYF. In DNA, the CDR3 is TGTGCCAGCAGTGAAGGGGGACAGGGTGTGTACGAGCAGTACTTC.

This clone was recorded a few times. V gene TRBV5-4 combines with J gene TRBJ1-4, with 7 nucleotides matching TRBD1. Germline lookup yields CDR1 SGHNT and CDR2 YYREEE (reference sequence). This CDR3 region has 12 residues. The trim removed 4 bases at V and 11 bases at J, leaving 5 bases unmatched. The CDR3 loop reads CASSADRRKLFF. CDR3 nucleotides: TGTGCCAGCAGCGCGGACAGGCGGAAACTGTTTTTT.

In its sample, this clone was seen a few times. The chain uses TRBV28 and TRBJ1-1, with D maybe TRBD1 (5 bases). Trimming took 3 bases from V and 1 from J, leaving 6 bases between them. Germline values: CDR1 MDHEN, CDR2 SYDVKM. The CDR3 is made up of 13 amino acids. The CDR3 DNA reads TGTGCCAGCAGTTTCGGACAGAACACTGAAGCTTTCTTT. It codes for CASSFGQNTEAFF. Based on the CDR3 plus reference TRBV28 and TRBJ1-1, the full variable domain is DVKVTQSSRYLVKRTGEKVFLECVQDMDHENMFWYRQDPGLGLRLIYFSYDVKMKEKGDIPEGYSVSREKKERFSLILESASTNQTSMYLCASSFGQNTEAFFGQGTRLTVV.

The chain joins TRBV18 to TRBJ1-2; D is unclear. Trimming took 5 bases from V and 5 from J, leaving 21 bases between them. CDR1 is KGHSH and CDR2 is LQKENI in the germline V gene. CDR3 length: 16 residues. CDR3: CASSSNLRDFRYGYTF. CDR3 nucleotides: TGTGCCAGCTCATCCAACTTGAGGGATTTTAGGTATGGCTACACCTTC.